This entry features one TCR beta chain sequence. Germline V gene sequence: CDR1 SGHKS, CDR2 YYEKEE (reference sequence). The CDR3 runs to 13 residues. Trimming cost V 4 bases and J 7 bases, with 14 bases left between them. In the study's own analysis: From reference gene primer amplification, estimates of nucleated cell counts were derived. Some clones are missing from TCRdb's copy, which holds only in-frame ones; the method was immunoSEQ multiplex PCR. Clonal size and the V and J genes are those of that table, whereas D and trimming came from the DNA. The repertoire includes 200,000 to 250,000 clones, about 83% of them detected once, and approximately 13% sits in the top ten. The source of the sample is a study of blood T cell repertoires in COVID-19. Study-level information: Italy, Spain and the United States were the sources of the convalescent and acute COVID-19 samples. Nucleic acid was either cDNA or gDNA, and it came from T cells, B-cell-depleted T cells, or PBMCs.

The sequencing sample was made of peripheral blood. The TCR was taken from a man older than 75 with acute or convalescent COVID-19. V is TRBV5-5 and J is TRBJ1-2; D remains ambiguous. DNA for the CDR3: TGTGCCAGCAGCGTAGAGTCTACTGGTGGCTACACCTTC. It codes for CASSVESTGGYTF.